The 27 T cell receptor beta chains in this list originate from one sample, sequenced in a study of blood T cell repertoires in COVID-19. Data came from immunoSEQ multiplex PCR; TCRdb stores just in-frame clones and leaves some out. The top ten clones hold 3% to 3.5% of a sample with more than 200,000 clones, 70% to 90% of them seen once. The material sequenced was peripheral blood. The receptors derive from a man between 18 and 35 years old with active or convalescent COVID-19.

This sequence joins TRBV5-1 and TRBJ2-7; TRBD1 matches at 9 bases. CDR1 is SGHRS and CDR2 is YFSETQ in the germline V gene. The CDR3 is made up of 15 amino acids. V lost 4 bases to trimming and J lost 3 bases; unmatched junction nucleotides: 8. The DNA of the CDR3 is TGCGCCAGCAGCAGGGCCGGGACAGGGATCTACGAGCAGTACTTC. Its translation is CASSRAGTGIYEQYF.

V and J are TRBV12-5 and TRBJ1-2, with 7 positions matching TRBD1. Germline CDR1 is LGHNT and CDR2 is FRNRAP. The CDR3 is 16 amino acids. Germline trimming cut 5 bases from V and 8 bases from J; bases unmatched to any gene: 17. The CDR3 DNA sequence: TGTGCTAGTGGTCCCCCAGCCGGGGGCAGGGGGGAAGGCTACACCTTC. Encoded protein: CASGPPAGGRGEGYTF.

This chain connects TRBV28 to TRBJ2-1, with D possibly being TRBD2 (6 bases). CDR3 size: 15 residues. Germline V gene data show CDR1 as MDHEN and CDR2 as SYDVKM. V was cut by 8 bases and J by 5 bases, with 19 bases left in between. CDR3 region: CASVPLSGQDNEQFF. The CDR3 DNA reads TGTGCCAGCGTCCCCCTCAGCGGGCAAGACAATGAGCAGTTCTTC.

The CDR3 spells CASSTAGTGVASEQYF. Written as DNA, the CDR3 is TGTGCCAGTAGTACCGCCGGGACAGGGGTTGCGAGCGAGCAGTACTTC. The chain combines TRBV19 with TRBJ2-7; 10 nucleotides line up with TRBD1. CDR1 LNHDA and CDR2 SQIVND come from the germline V gene (reference sequence). The V segment lost 4 bases and the J segment 6 bases; nucleotides outside the gene matches: 12. This CDR3 contains 16 residues. The variable domain in full, completed from reference TRBV19 and TRBJ2-7, reads DGGITQSPKYLFRKEGQNVTLSCEQNLNHDAMYWYRQDPGQGLRLIYYSQIVNDFQKGDIAEGYSVSREKKESFPLTVTSAQKNPTAFYLCASSTAGTGVASEQYFGPGTRLTVT.

The CDR3 reads CASSQGSGAGELFF. CDR3 DNA: TGCGCCAGCAGCCAAGGGTCGGGGGCCGGGGAGCTGTTTTTT. The chain employs TRBV4-1 and TRBJ2-2; tentatively, D is TRBD2 (6 bases). The V gene's germline CDR1 is MGHRA and CDR2 YSYEKL. Between the trimmed V and J ends, which lost 1 base and 6 bases, there was a span of 9 bases. The CDR3 length is 14 residues.

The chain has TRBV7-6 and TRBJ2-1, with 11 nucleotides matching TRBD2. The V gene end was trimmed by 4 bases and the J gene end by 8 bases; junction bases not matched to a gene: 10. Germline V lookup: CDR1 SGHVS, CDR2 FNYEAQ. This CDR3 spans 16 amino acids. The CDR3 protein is CASSSGGSGGAHEQFF. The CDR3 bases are TGTGCCAGCAGCTCTGGGGGTAGCGGGGGGGCACATGAGCAGTTCTTC. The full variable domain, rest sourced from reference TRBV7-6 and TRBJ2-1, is GAGVSQSPRYKVTKRGQDVALRCDPISGHVSLYWYRQALGQGPEFLTYFNYEAQQDKSGLPNDRFSAERPEGSISTLTIQRTEQRDSAMYRCASSSGGSGGAHEQFFGPGTRLTVL.

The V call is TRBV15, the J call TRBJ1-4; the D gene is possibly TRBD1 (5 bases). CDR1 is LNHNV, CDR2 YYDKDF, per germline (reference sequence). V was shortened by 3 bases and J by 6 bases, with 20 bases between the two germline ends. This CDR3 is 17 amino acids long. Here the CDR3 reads CATSRAVYGGSDEKLFF. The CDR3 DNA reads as TGTGCCACCAGCAGGGCCGTTTACGGGGGATCCGATGAAAAACTGTTTTTT. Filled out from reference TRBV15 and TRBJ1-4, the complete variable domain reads DAMVIQNPRYQVTQFGKPVTLSCSQTLNHNVMYWYQQKSSQAPKLLFHYYDKDFNNEADTPDNFQSRRPNTSFCFLDIRSPGLGDTAMYLCATSRAVYGGSDEKLFFGSGTQLSVL.

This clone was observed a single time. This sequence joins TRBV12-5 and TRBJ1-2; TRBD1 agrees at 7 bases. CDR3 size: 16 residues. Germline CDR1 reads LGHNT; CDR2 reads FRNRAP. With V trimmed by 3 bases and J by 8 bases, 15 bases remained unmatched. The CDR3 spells CASGFFPDRVSDGYTF. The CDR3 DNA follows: TGTGCTAGTGGTTTTTTCCCTGACAGGGTATCCGACGGCTACACCTTC.

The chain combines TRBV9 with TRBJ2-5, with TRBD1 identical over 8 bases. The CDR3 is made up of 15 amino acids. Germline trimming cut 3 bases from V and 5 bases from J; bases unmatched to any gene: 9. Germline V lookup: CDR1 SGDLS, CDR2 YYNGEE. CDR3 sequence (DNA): TGTGCCAGCAGCGCCAAGGCAGGGGGCTTGGAGACCCAGTACTTC. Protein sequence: CASSAKAGGLETQYF.

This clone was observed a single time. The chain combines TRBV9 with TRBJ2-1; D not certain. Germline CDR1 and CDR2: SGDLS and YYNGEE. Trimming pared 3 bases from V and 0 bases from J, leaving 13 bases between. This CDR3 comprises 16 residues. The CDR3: CASSDRVTHSYNEQFF. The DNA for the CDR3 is TGTGCCAGCAGCGATCGCGTTACCCACTCCTACAATGAGCAGTTCTTC. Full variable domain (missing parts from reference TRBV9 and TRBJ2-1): DSGVTQTPKHLITATGQRVTLRCSPRSGDLSVYWYQQSLDQGLQFLIQYYNGEERAKGNILERFSAQQFPDLHSELNLSSLELGDSALYFCASSDRVTHSYNEQFFGPGTRLTVL.

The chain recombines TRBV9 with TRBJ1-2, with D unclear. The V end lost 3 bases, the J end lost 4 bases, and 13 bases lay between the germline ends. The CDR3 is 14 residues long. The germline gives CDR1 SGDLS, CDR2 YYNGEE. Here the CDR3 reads CASSGGWGGYGYTF. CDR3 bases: TGTGCCAGCAGCGGGGGTTGGGGAGGCTATGGCTACACCTTC.

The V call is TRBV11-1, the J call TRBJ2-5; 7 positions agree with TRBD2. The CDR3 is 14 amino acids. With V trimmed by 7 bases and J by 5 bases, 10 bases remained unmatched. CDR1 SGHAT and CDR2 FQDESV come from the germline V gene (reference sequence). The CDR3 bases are TGTGCCAGCACCCCCCTTTACGGGAGGGAGACCCAGTACTTC. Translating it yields CASTPLYGRETQYF.

CDR3 sequence reads: CASKLVETQYF. The CDR3 DNA sequence: TGTGCCAGCAAGTTGGTGGAGACGCAGTATTTT. V and J are TRBV2 and TRBJ2-3; D ambiguous. Deletions cut 7 bases from V and 9 bases from J, with 11 bases between. CDR3 length: 11 residues. Germline V CDR1 and CDR2: SNHLY, FYNNEI.

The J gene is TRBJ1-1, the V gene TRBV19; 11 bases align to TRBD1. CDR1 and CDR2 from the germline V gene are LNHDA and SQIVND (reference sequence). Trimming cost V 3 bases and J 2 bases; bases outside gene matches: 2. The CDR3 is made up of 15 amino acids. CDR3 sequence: CASSIGTGGNTEAFF. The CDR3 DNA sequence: TGTGCCAGTAGTATCGGGACAGGGGGAAACACTGAAGCTTTCTTT.

The CDR3 loop is CASSLNNRGRMSGYTF. The CDR3 nucleotides are TGTGCCAGCAGCCTTAATAACAGGGGGCGCATGTCTGGCTACACCTTC. The chain links TRBV28 to TRBJ1-2, with 9 nucleotides matching TRBD1. CDR1 is MDHEN, CDR2 SYDVKM, per germline. Trimming at V came to 6 bases and at J to 7 bases, leaving 15 bases not matched to a gene. CDR3 size: 16 residues.

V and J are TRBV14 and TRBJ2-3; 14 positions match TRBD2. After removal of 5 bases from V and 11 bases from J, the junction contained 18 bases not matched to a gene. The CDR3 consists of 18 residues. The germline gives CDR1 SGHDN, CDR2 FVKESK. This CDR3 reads CASSSYRLAGGPPTRQYF. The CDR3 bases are TGTGCCAGCAGCTCATACCGACTAGCGGGAGGGCCCCCCACCCGGCAGTATTTT. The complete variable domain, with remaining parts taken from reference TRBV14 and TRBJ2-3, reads EAGVTQFPSHSVIEKGQTVTLRCDPISGHDNLYWYRRVMGKEIKFLLHFVKESKQDESGMPNNRFLAERTGGTYSTLKVQPAELEDSGVYFCASSSYRLAGGPPTRQYFGPGTRLTVL.

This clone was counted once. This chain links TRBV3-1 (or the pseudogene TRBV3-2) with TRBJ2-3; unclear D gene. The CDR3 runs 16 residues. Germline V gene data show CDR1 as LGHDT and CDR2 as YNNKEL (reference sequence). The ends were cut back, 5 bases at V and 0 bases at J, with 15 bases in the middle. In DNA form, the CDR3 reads TGTGCCAGCAGCGAAACAACACCTTCTAGCACAGATACGCAGTATTTT. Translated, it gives CASSETTPSSTDTQYF.

CDR3 DNA: TGTGCCAGTAGTATAAGTTCGACAGGGTCGAATGGCTACACCTTC. Residues: CASSISSTGSNGYTF. V is TRBV19 and J is TRBJ1-2; TRBD1 matches at 7 bases. The CDR3 loop spans 15 amino acids. With 2 bases clipped from V and 6 bases from J, the junction kept 9 bases outside the gene matches. Per the germline V gene, CDR1 is LNHDA and CDR2 is SQIVND (reference sequence). Supplemented by reference TRBV19 and TRBJ1-2, the full variable domain reads DGGITQSPKYLFRKEGQNVTLSCEQNLNHDAMYWYRQDPGQGLRLIYYSQIVNDFQKGDIAEGYSVSREKKESFPLTVTSAQKNPTAFYLCASSISSTGSNGYTFGSGTRLTVV.

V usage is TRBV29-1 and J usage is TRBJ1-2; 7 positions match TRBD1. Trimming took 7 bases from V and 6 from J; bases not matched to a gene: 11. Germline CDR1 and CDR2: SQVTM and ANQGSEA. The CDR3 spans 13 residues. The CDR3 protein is CSGTDTGENGYTF. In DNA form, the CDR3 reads TGCAGCGGTACGGATACAGGGGAAAATGGCTACACCTTC.

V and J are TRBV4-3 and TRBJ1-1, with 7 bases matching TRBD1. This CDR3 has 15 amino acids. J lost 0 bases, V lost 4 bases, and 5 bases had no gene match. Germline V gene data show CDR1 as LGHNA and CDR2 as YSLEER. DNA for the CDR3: TGCGCCAGCAGCCGGGGGGACAGTTTGAACACTGAAGCTTTCTTT. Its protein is CASSRGDSLNTEAFF.

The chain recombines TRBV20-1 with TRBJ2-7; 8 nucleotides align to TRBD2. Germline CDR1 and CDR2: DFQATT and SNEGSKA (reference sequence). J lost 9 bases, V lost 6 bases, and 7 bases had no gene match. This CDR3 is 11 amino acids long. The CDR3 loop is CSARGGSAQYF. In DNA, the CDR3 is TGCAGTGCACGGGGGGGGTCGGCGCAGTACTTC.

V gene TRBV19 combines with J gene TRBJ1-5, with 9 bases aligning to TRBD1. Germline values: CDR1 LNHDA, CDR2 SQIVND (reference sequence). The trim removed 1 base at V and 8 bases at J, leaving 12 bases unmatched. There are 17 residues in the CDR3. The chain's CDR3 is CASSIAQGQGGLKPQHF. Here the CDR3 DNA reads TGTGCCAGTAGTATAGCGCAGGGACAGGGAGGACTTAAGCCCCAGCATTTT. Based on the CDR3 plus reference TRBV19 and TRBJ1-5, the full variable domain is DGGITQSPKYLFRKEGQNVTLSCEQNLNHDAMYWYRQDPGQGLRLIYYSQIVNDFQKGDIAEGYSVSREKKESFPLTVTSAQKNPTAFYLCASSIAQGQGGLKPQHFGDGTRLSIL.

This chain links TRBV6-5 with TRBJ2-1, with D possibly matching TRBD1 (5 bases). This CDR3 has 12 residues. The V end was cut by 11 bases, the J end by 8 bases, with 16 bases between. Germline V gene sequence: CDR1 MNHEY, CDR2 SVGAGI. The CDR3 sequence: CAGAKVMDEQFF. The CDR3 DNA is TGTGCCGGGGCCAAGGTAATGGATGAGCAGTTCTTC.

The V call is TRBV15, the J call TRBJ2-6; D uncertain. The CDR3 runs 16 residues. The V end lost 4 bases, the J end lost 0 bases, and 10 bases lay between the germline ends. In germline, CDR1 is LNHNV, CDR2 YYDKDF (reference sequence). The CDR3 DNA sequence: TGTGCCACCAGCACCAGACATCTCTCTGGGGCCAACGTCCTGACTTTC. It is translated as CATSTRHLSGANVLTF.

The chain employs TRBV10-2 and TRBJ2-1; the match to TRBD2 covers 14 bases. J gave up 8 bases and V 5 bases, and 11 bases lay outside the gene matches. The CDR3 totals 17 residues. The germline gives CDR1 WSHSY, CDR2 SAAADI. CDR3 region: CASSRPRLAGGLDEQFF. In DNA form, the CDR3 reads TGCGCCAGCAGTCGACCGAGACTAGCGGGGGGGCTTGATGAGCAGTTCTTC.

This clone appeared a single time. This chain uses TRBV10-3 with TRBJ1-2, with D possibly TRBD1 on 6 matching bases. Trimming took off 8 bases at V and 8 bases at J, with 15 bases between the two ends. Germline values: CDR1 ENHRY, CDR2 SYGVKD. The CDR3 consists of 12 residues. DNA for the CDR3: TGTGCCATCCAACAGGGTACATACGGCTACACCTTC. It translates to CAIQQGTYGYTF.

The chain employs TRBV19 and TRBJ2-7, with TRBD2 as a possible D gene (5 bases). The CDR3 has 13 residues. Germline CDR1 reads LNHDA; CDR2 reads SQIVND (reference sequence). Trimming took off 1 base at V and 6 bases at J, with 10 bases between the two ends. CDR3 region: CASSIGSGIEQYF. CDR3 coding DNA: TGTGCCAGTAGTATAGGTTCCGGGATCGAGCAGTACTTC.